This TCR beta chain was sequenced during a study of OX40 agonist ivuxolimab in advanced cancers. Study-level background: The costimulatory receptor OX40 (CD134) was targeted by ivuxolimab, a fully human IgG2 agonistic monoclonal antibody. Prior anti-PD-1, anti-PD-L1 or anti-CTLA-4 therapy was permitted, and checkpoint inhibitors had been received by approximately 39% of dose-escalation patients. Intravenous ivuxolimab was administered to patients every 2 weeks at six dose levels: 0.01, 0.1, 0.3, 1.5, 3 and 10 mg/kg. Of the approximately 50 dose-escalation patients, hepatocellular carcinoma was present in roughly 19, melanoma in roughly 15, renal cell carcinoma in 9 and head and neck cancer in 9. Peripheral TCRbeta sequencing aimed to test whether ivuxolimab altered TCR sequence diversity and caused clonal T-cell expansion. The paper reports the monotherapy dose-escalation portion (N of about 54 patients) of the phase I ivuxolimab trial. A male proportion of nearly 85% and a mean age of about 60 years, ranging from 23 to 79, were recorded for the dose-escalation cohort. Three dose-escalation patients achieved partial responses, one with hepatocellular carcinoma and two with cutaneous melanoma. What the study reported, not specific to this receptor: At doses of 0.1 to 3.0 mg/kg, clonal expansion of both CD4+ and CD8+ blood T cells was observed from baseline to week 6. After ivuxolimab, more expanded clones were found on average in CD8+ T cells than in CD4+ T cells. Partial responders in the 0.1-3.0 mg/kg groups had among the lowest normalized peripheral clonal expansion, especially among CD8+ T cells. Which antigens the clonally expanded peripheral T cells were specific for was not determined. Low levels of normalized T-cell clonal expansion were also seen in some patients who did not respond.

Patients with autoimmune disease history or receiving systemic immunosuppression were excluded from the trial. Peripheral blood for TCR sequencing was collected from all dose cohorts at baseline, on cycle 4 day 1, and on cycle 7 day 1. The samples were taken from a phase I, first-in-human, multicenter, open-label dose-escalation trial of ivuxolimab. Adults with locally advanced or metastatic melanoma, renal cell carcinoma, hepatocellular carcinoma or head and neck squamous cell carcinoma were enrolled in the trial. CD4+ and CD8+ T cells were sorted separately from peripheral blood before TCR sequencing. To sequence the TCRbeta CDR3 region, genomic DNA was isolated from the sorted cells. The immunoSEQ Assay was used for sequencing of TCRbeta CDR3 regions. Not all clones reach the TCRdb copy of this immuneACCESS table, which keeps in-frame sequences only. Checked studies attribute under half of the gap to unresolved V genes and leave the rest unexplained. Here the sample has approximately 45,000 clones; 80% occur a single time. Of the sample, 3.5% to 5% is held by the ten largest clones.

In the case of this clone: The clone's antigen remains unknown. Base qualities are not at hand, and no much larger clone is one base apart.

V lost 8 bases and J lost 1 base; the stretch between them is 11 bases long. CDR1 and CDR2, per the germline V gene, are MNHEY and SVGAGI. The CDR3, cysteine through phenylalanine, is 13 amino acids long. This entry keeps only the CDR3 DNA: 39 bases, framed from base 1. The sequence was collected from an adult with an advanced solid tumor such as melanoma, head and neck, liver or kidney cancer. The sample here was CD4+ or CD8+ T cells sorted from blood, taken in a trial of the OX40 agonist ivuxolimab. The chain links TRBV6-5 with TRBJ1-1; the D gene lacks a confident call. The DNA is TGTGCCAGCCACTCCGGGCCGAACACTGAAGCTTTCTTT. This encodes CASHSGPNTEAFF.